Sequencing of this TCR beta chain was carried out in a study of control samples from healthy donors and cancer patients (dated by TCRdb to the early 2020s). Relative to germline, V is missing 0 bases and J is missing 9 bases, with 8 bases of the junction outside any gene match. The CDR3 numbers 16 residues from cysteine through phenylalanine. The only DNA kept is the CDR3, 48 bases in frame from the first base. CDR1 and CDR2 are read off the germline V gene as MGHRA and YSYEKL. About this clone: Its antigen is still unknown. No qualities accompany the bases; no much larger clone lies one base away.

The library was made by the immunoSEQ multiplex PCR assay. The table comes from immuneACCESS by way of TCRdb, which keeps in-frame sequences with V and J called. Part of the clones is missing from these tables; in studies checked, under half for an unresolved V gene and the rest for unknown reasons. Here the sample has about 80,000 clones; approximately 90% occur a single time. The top ten clonotypes cover around 5.7% of the sample. The sequenced material came from blood. The sequence came from a woman in her 50s in good health. The sequence links TRBV4-1 to TRBJ2-1; a stretch of 10 junction bases matches TRBD1. The CDR3 has the sequence CASSQDPGQGYLEQFF. In nucleotides, the sequence is TGCGCCAGCAGCCAAGACCCGGGACAGGGGTACCTTGAGCAGTTCTTC.